This T cell receptor (beta chain) was found in a study of OX40 agonist ivuxolimab in advanced cancers. For the study at large: Every 2 weeks, patients got intravenous ivuxolimab at one of six dose levels (0.01-10 mg/kg). Patients were roughly 83% male with ages roughly 23 to 90, mean around 61. Study conclusions and caveats: Expanded clones were, on average, more numerous among CD8+ T cells than CD4+. Normalized T-cell clonal expansion was also low in a subset of nonresponders.

Comment on this clone: What it binds is not known.

Trimming took 3 bases from V and 1 from J, leaving 11 bases between them. Germline-derived CDR1 and CDR2 are SGHRS and YFSETQ. The CDR3 runs to 15 residues. Sequenced by immunoSEQ multiplex PCR; TCRdb stores in-frame clones only, minus some. The sample gives 85,000 to 100,000 clones, about 91% of which show up once; roughly 0.31% is in the top ten. The chain couples TRBV5-1 to TRBJ2-4; D is ambiguous. This specimen was CD4+ or CD8+ T cells sorted from blood, taken in a trial of the OX40 agonist ivuxolimab. This TCR came from an adult with an advanced solid tumor such as melanoma, head and neck, liver or kidney cancer. The CDR3, as DNA: TGCGCCAGCAGCTCCGATCACGGGGCCAAAAACATTCAGTACTTC. Translated: CASSSDHGAKNIQYF.